Listed below are T cell receptor beta chains from one sample, sequenced in a study of response to subunit inactivated influenza vaccine. TCRdb reanalysed the RT-PCR reads using MiXCR and keeps one entry per CDR3 protein. The sample lists roughly 790,000 distinct CDR3 sequences; roughly 20% were seen once. The sequences come from PBMCs from blood, collected 5 to 6 days after vaccination. These receptors all stem from a middle-aged man who received an inactivated influenza vaccine. The CDR3 runs from the conserved cysteine through the conserved F or W. A D gene is named only where the DNA matches it firmly. Clone sizes are given selectively: once, few, many, or a class where the clone is expanded.

clone_size j_call d_call v_call cdr3_length cdr3_aa cdr3_nt
. TRBJ1-3 . TRBV12-3/TRBV12-4 13 CASSSDSRNTIYF TGTGCCAGCAGCTCGGACAGTAGAAACACCATATATTTT
many TRBJ1-1 . TRBV7-3 15 CASSLTQGRNTEAFF TGTGCCAGCAGCTTAACGCAGGGGAGGAACACTGAAGCTTTCTTT
. TRBJ2-7 TRBD2 TRBV4-2 17 CASSQGRGLAGIYEQYF TGTGCCAGCAGCCAAGGAAGGGGACTAGCGGGAATCTACGAGCAGTACTTC
. TRBJ2-2 TRBD1 TRBV14 16 CASSQGPGGVTGELFF TGTGCCAGCAGCCAAGGGCCAGGGGGTGTCACCGGGGAGCTGTTTTTT
. TRBJ1-3 . TRBV30 12 CAWGGYGNTIYF TGTGCCTGGGGGGGATATGGAAACACCATATATTTT
few TRBJ2-7 . TRBV6-2/TRBV6-3 16 CATRDRPPRPSYEQYF TGTGCCACGAGAGACCGACCACCGAGACCATCCTACGAGCAGTACTTC
few TRBJ2-2 . TRBV20-1 12 CSARRRTGELFF TGCAGTGCTAGACGCCGGACCGGGGAGCTGTTTTTT
. TRBJ2-7 . TRBV20-1 14 CSAREGTRSYEQYF TGCAGTGCTAGAGAAGGGACACGGAGCTACGAGCAGTACTTC
few TRBJ2-7 . TRBV7-9 16 CASSPGVAAFFYEQYF TGTGCCAGCAGCCCAGGGGTAGCGGCATTCTTCTACGAGCAGTACTTC
many TRBJ2-5 TRBD1 TRBV29-1 14 CSVGTGLTQETQYF TGCAGCGTTGGGACAGGGCTGACCCAAGAGACCCAGTACTTC
. TRBJ2-7 TRBD1 TRBV6-5 14 CASSYLGQSYEQYF TGTGCCAGCAGTTACTTGGGACAGAGCTACGAGCAGTACTTC
. TRBJ2-1 TRBD2 TRBV27 15 CASSILAGGSWEQFF TGTGCCAGCAGTATATTAGCGGGAGGTAGCTGGGAGCAGTTCTTC
. TRBJ2-7 . TRBV6-1 13 CASRAPGHHEQYF TGTGCCAGCAGGGCTCCGGGACACCACGAGCAGTACTTC
. TRBJ1-5 . TRBV6-2/TRBV6-3 13 CASERSSNQPQHF TGTGCCAGCGAAAGGTCAAGCAATCAGCCCCAGCATTTT
. TRBJ2-4 . TRBV7-2 15 CASSLSQVAKNIQYF TGTGCCAGCAGCTTGAGTCAGGTAGCCAAAAACATTCAGTACTTC
many TRBJ2-1 . TRBV5-1 13 CASSQDSSNEQFF TGCGCCAGCAGCCAGGACTCGTCCAATGAGCAGTTCTTC
. TRBJ2-5 . TRBV29-1 16 CSVEVVQGRAQETQYF TGCAGCGTTGAAGTGGTACAGGGGAGGGCCCAAGAGACCCAGTACTTC
many TRBJ2-3 TRBD2 TRBV5-6 18 CASSLAGGAGGAADTQYF TGTGCCAGCAGCTTAGCGGGAGGTGCCGGGGGGGCGGCAGATACGCAGTATTTT
once TRBJ2-7 TRBD2 TRBV20-1 14 CSARPLAGPYEQYF TGCAGTGCTAGACCCCTAGCGGGTCCCTACGAGCAGTACTTC
many TRBJ2-5 TRBD1 TRBV4-2 15 CASSQGDRGQETQYF TGTGCCAGCAGCCAAGGCGACAGGGGACAAGAGACCCAGTACTTC
many TRBJ2-7 . TRBV9 15 CASSVGTGGYYEQYF TGTGCCAGCAGCGTAGGTACGGGTGGCTACTACGAGCAGTACTTC
. TRBJ2-5 TRBD1 TRBV24-1 15 CATSEPTGAQETQYF TGTGCCACCAGTGAACCGACAGGGGCGCAGGAGACCCAGTACTTC
many TRBJ1-5 . TRBV29-1 13 CSASGSRNQPQHF TGCAGCGCTTCAGGGTCCCGCAATCAGCCCCAGCATTTT
. TRBJ2-5 . TRBV9 13 CASSGGQQETQYF TGTGCCAGCAGCGGAGGACAGCAAGAGACCCAGTACTTC
few TRBJ2-5 . TRBV12-3/TRBV12-4 13 CASRGTLMKTQYF TGTGCCAGCAGGGGGACACTCATGAAGACCCAGTACTTC
. TRBJ2-5 . TRBV4-2 15 CASSQTGGTGEIQYF TGTGCCAGCAGCCAAACCGGGGGCACGGGGGAGATTCAGTACTTC
few TRBJ2-1 . TRBV18 14 CASSAPGHYNEQFF TGTGCCAGCTCAGCCCCAGGACACTACAATGAGCAGTTCTTC
. TRBJ2-7 . TRBV19 17 CASSIDSGKLGTYEQYF TGTGCCAGTAGTATCGATTCGGGGAAGCTAGGTACCTACGAGCAGTACTTC
. TRBJ2-1 . TRBV28 13 CASSLWFYNEQFF TGTGCCAGCAGTTTATGGTTTTACAATGAGCAGTTCTTC
. TRBJ2-3 TRBD2 TRBV29-1 13 CSVGGGRADTQYF TGCAGCGTTGGAGGCGGGAGGGCGGATACGCAGTATTTT
. TRBJ2-2 . TRBV6-2/TRBV6-3 17 CASSYSRQDGSRRELFF TGTGCCAGCAGTTACTCCCGCCAGGACGGGAGTCGTCGGGAGCTGTTTTTT
. TRBJ1-1 . TRBV7-2 13 CASSKVSGFEAFF TGTGCCAGCAGCAAAGTCTCGGGTTTTGAAGCTTTCTTT
. TRBJ2-1 TRBD2 TRBV27 16 CASSSPTSGRYNEQFF TGTGCCAGCAGTTCGCCAACTAGCGGGAGGTACAATGAGCAGTTCTTC
. TRBJ2-1 . TRBV30 15 CAWSATGTHKDEQFF TGTGCCTGGAGCGCGACCGGGACTCACAAGGATGAGCAGTTCTTC
. TRBJ2-5 . TRBV5-1 15 CASSRQVILGETQYF TGCGCCAGCAGTCGCCAGGTTATTCTAGGGGAGACCCAGTACTTC
few TRBJ2-5 . TRBV6-6 13 CASSYSVLETQYF TGTGCCAGCAGTTACTCTGTGTTGGAGACCCAGTACTTC
. TRBJ1-2 . TRBV15 14 CATSPGQTWFGYTF TGTGCCACCAGTCCAGGACAGACTTGGTTTGGCTACACCTTC
. TRBJ2-3 . TRBV5-1 13 CAAEVERTDTQYF TGCGCTGCAGAAGTAGAACGCACAGATACGCAGTATTTT
few TRBJ1-1 TRBD1 TRBV10-3 15 CAIRETGGLNTEAFF TGTGCCATCAGGGAGACAGGGGGTCTGAACACTGAAGCTTTCTTT
few TRBJ2-1 . TRBV6-2/TRBV6-3 13 CASSWVGENEQFF TGTGCCAGCAGTTGGGTCGGGGAGAATGAGCAGTTCTTC
. TRBJ2-5 . TRBV7-9 13 CASSRSVLETQYF TGTGCCAGCAGCCGCTCGGTTTTGGAGACCCAGTACTTC
. TRBJ2-7 . TRBV6-2/TRBV6-3 15 CASIRDGTVAYEQYF TGTGCCAGCATCCGAGATGGGACCGTCGCCTACGAGCAGTACTTC
many TRBJ2-1 TRBD1 TRBV24-1 16 CATSEAGTGGGYEQFF TGTGCCACCAGTGAGGCCGGGACAGGGGGCGGTTATGAGCAGTTCTTC
. TRBJ2-1 . TRBV20-1 17 CSARDSLGGCSYNEQFF TGCAGTGCTAGAGATTCCCTTGGGGGATGCTCCTACAATGAGCAGTTCTTC
many TRBJ2-7 . TRBV11-2 16 CASSLGPSTGRNEQYF TGTGCCAGCAGCTTAGGGCCGAGCACAGGACGAAACGAGCAGTACTTC
. TRBJ2-7 . TRBV12-3/TRBV12-4 12 CASSPARDEQYF TGTGCCAGCAGCCCTGCGAGGGACGAGCAGTACTTC
few TRBJ2-7 TRBD2 TRBV9 17 CASSGTTGGSSSIEQYF TGTGCCAGCAGCGGAACTACGGGGGGGTCTTCATCCATCGAGCAGTACTTC